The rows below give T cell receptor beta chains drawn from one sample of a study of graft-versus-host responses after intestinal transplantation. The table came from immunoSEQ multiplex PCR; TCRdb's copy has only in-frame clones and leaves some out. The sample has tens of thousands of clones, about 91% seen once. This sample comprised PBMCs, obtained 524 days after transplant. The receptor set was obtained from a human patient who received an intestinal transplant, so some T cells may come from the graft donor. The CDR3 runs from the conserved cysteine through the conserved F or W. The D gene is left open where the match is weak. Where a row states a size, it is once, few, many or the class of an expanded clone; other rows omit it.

CASRRGFQETQYF	TGTGCCAGCAGGAGGGGTTTCCAAGAGACCCAGTACTTC	TRBJ2-5	TRBV6-6	-	-
CASSVVGSGTYNEQFF	TGTGCCAGCAGCGTAGTGGGGAGCGGGACCTACAATGAGCAGTTCTTC	TRBJ2-1	TRBV9	-	TRBD2
CASSEGAGLNQPQHF	TGTGCCAGCAGTGAAGGGGCGGGCCTCAATCAGCCCCAGCATTTT	TRBJ1-5	TRBV2	once	-
CASSYLSWTRNVEQYF	TGTGCCAGCAGTTATTTGTCCTGGACTAGAAATGTCGAGCAGTACTTC	TRBJ2-7	TRBV6-5	-	TRBD2
CAWSELTNTEAFF	TGTGCCTGGAGTGAGCTCACGAACACTGAAGCTTTCTTT	TRBJ1-1	TRBV30	-	-
CASSIKRNTEASF	TGTGCCAGTAGTATTAAGCGAAACACTGAAGCTTCCTTT	TRBJ1-1	TRBV19	-	-
CASSLQGKSYGYTF	TGTGCCAGCAGCTTACAGGGGAAGAGCTATGGCTACACCTTC	TRBJ1-2	TRBV7-9	-	-
CASSEASGGWYEQYF	TGTGCCAGCAGTGAAGCTAGTGGAGGCTGGTACGAGCAGTACTTC	TRBJ2-7	TRBV2	-	-
CASSIQRGTTDTQYF	TGTGCCAGTAGTATCCAGCGGGGAACGACAGATACGCAGTATTTT	TRBJ2-3	TRBV19	-	TRBD2
CASSPRLAGGSDTQYF	TGTGCCAGCAGCCCACGACTAGCGGGAGGCTCCGATACGCAGTATTTT	TRBJ2-3	TRBV7-2	-	TRBD2
CAISESQDPYNSPLHF	TGTGCCATCAGTGAGTCGCAGGACCCCTATAATTCACCCCTCCACTTT	TRBJ1-6	TRBV10-3	-	-
CASSTVQAVPYNEQFF	TGTGCCAGCAGCACCGTCCAGGCGGTTCCCTACAATGAGCAGTTCTTC	TRBJ2-1	TRBV5-6	-	-
CASSEASGRVNEQYF	TGTGCCAGCAGTGAGGCTAGCGGGAGGGTCAACGAGCAGTACTTC	TRBJ2-7	TRBV2	-	TRBD2
CATSRDRGSNQPQHF	TGTGCCACCAGCAGAGACAGGGGGAGCAATCAGCCCCAGCATTTT	TRBJ1-5	TRBV15	few	TRBD1
CASSVAMTDQQFF	TGTGCCAGCAGCGTAGCTATGACCGACCAGCAGTTCTTC	TRBJ2-1	TRBV9	-	-
CASSLGLAGETQYF	TGTGCCAGCAGTTTAGGCCTAGCGGGAGAGACCCAGTACTTC	TRBJ2-5	TRBV27	-	TRBD2
CATSPGGGGNTEAFF	TGTGCCACTTCCCCAGGGGGGGGTGGCAACACTGAAGCTTTCTTT	TRBJ1-1	TRBV18	-	TRBD1
CASTRTGGNEKLFF	TGTGCCAGCACTCGGACAGGGGGGAATGAAAAACTGTTTTTT	TRBJ1-4	TRBV28	-	TRBD1
CAWSRTGGGSPLHF	TGTGCCTGGAGTCGGACAGGGGGAGGTTCACCCCTCCACTTT	TRBJ1-6	TRBV30	-	TRBD1
CASGQGLTEAFF	TGTGCCAGCGGACAGGGGCTCACTGAAGCTTTCTTT	TRBJ1-1	TRBV2	-	TRBD1
CASSRRVYNEQFF	TGTGCCAGCAGTCGCAGGGTTTACAATGAGCAGTTCTTC	TRBJ2-1	TRBV27	-	-
CASSYTGGLYEQYF	TGTGCCAGCAGTTACACAGGGGGCTTGTACGAGCAGTACTTC	TRBJ2-7	TRBV28	-	TRBD1
CASSEWGTGKYNSPLHF	TGTGCCAGCAGTGAATGGGGGACAGGAAAATATAATTCACCCCTCCACTTT	TRBJ1-6	TRBV2	-	TRBD1
CASSPRTSDYGYTF	TGTGCCAGCAGCCCTAGGACATCTGACTATGGCTACACCTTC	TRBJ1-2	TRBV7-3	-	-
CASSDQGQGKRDTQYF	TGCGCCAGCAGTGACCAGGGACAGGGTAAAAGGGATACGCAGTATTTT	TRBJ2-3	TRBV10-1	-	TRBD1
CASSSSGRGYGYTF	TGCGCCAGCAGCTCCTCGGGGCGGGGTTATGGCTACACCTTC	TRBJ1-2	TRBV5-1	once	-
CASSDYSPDRGTEAFF	TGTGCCAGCAGTGACTACTCACCCGACAGGGGGACTGAAGCTTTCTTT	TRBJ1-1	TRBV2	-	TRBD1